This is a list of T cell receptor beta chains from one sample in a study of identifying expanded T cells in peripheral blood. Sequencing was performed with immunoSEQ multiplex PCR; in TCRdb, only in-frame clones are kept and a portion is missing. This repertoire shows approximately 120,000 clones, over 65% found once; its top ten account for over 3%. The sample comprised blood. The receptors come from a person between 18 and 75 years old in good health. The CDR3 runs from the conserved cysteine through the conserved F or W. A D gene is named only where the DNA matches it firmly. Rows may omit the clone size; those that give it use once, few, many or a size class.

D: NA; V: TRBV6-5; J: TRBJ1-5; size: NA; CDR3: CASSYGGRQPQHF; DNA: TGTGCCAGCAGTTATGGTGGAAGGCAGCCCCAGCATTTT
D: NA; V: TRBV30; J: TRBJ1-1; size: NA; CDR3: CAWRPPSVNTEAFF; DNA: TGTGCCTGGAGACCGCCCTCGGTCAACACTGAAGCTTTCTTT
D: TRBD2; V: TRBV10-2; J: TRBJ2-3; size: NA; CDR3: CASSEYSGGLTSTDTQYF; DNA: TGCGCCAGCAGTGAGTACAGCGGGGGGTTAACTAGCACAGATACGCAGTATTTT
D: NA; V: TRBV9; J: TRBJ2-7; size: NA; CDR3: CASSVDLLGEQYF; DNA: TGTGCCAGCAGCGTAGATCTCCTGGGCGAGCAGTACTTC
D: NA; V: TRBV29-1; J: TRBJ1-1; size: NA; CDR3: CSADRSNEAFF; DNA: TGCAGCGCAGACAGAAGTAATGAAGCTTTCTTT
D: TRBD1; V: TRBV5-4; J: TRBJ1-1; size: NA; CDR3: CASSWDRGLTEAFF; DNA: TGTGCCAGCAGCTGGGACAGGGGGCTGACTGAAGCTTTCTTT
D: NA; V: TRBV7-2; J: TRBJ1-1; size: NA; CDR3: CASSLEPIRATGNTEAFF; DNA: TGTGCCAGCAGCTTAGAGCCTATCAGGGCCACCGGGAACACTGAAGCTTTCTTT
D: NA; V: TRBV7-8; J: TRBJ1-1; size: NA; CDR3: CASSLNARDTEAFF; DNA: TGTGCCAGCAGCTTAAACGCTAGGGACACTGAAGCTTTCTTT
D: TRBD1; V: TRBV19; J: TRBJ2-1; size: NA; CDR3: CATPGRQGIYNEQFF; DNA: TGTGCCACCCCTGGGAGACAGGGGATTTACAATGAGCAGTTCTTC
D: NA; V: TRBV14; J: TRBJ1-2; size: NA; CDR3: CASSQGRAWNGYTF; DNA: TGTGCCAGCAGCCAAGGTAGGGCCTGGAATGGCTACACCTTC
D: NA; V: TRBV28; J: TRBJ1-1; size: NA; CDR3: CASSFQDTEAFF; DNA: TGTGCCAGCAGTTTTCAGGACACTGAAGCTTTCTTT
D: NA; V: TRBV15; J: TRBJ2-4; size: NA; CDR3: CATRETQLAKNIQYF; DNA: TGTGCCACAAGGGAAACACAGTTAGCCAAAAACATTCAGTACTTC
D: NA; V: TRBV2; J: TRBJ2-7; size: NA; CDR3: CASGILRGYEQYF; DNA: TGTGCCAGCGGGATATTGAGAGGGTACGAGCAGTACTTC
D: TRBD1; V: TRBV6-1; J: TRBJ1-4; size: NA; CDR3: CASNLDRGREKLFF; DNA: TGTGCCAGCAATCTGGACAGGGGACGTGAAAAACTGTTTTTT
D: NA; V: TRBV15; J: TRBJ1-6; size: few; CDR3: CATSLNRAGNSPLHF; DNA: TGTGCCACCAGCTTGAACAGGGCCGGCAATTCACCCCTCCACTTT
D: TRBD1; V: TRBV18; J: TRBJ2-7; size: NA; CDR3: CASSPLSYGTGGSEQYF; DNA: TGTGCCAGCTCACCACTCAGTTACGGGACAGGGGGTTCCGAGCAGTACTTC
D: NA; V: TRBV6-5; J: TRBJ2-2; size: once; CDR3: CASSYGRWGTGELFF; DNA: TGTGCCAGCAGTTACGGACGGTGGGGCACCGGGGAGCTGTTTTTT
D: NA; V: TRBV6-1; J: TRBJ2-2; size: NA; CDR3: CASRGRAGDTGELFF; DNA: TGTGCCAGCAGGGGGAGGGCAGGGGACACCGGGGAGCTGTTTTTT
D: TRBD1; V: TRBV30; J: TRBJ1-5; size: NA; CDR3: CAWSYWDRENQPQHF; DNA: TGTGCCTGGAGTTACTGGGACAGGGAGAATCAGCCCCAGCATTTT
D: NA; V: TRBV6-5; J: TRBJ1-2; size: few; CDR3: CASTAQGNGYTF; DNA: TGTGCCAGCACCGCGCAGGGTAATGGCTACACCTTC
D: NA; V: TRBV7-9; J: TRBJ2-7; size: NA; CDR3: CASSSLTPEQYF; DNA: TGTGCCAGCAGCTCCTTGACACCCGAGCAGTACTTC
D: NA; V: TRBV7-2; J: TRBJ2-1; size: NA; CDR3: CASSSWGGQRAGHNEQFF; DNA: TGTGCCAGCAGCTCCTGGGGTGGTCAGCGGGCCGGCCACAATGAGCAGTTCTTC
D: NA; V: TRBV5-1; J: TRBJ1-2; size: NA; CDR3: CASSSRQGHGYTF; DNA: TGCGCCAGTAGTAGTCGGCAGGGGCATGGCTACACCTTC
D: NA; V: TRBV7-8; J: TRBJ1-2; size: NA; CDR3: CASSPLGQGRSNYGYTF; DNA: TGTGCCAGCAGCCCCCTCGGGCAGGGCCGATCCAACTATGGCTACACCTTC
D: NA; V: TRBV6-5; J: TRBJ1-1; size: NA; CDR3: CASSYFGGAAEAFF; DNA: TGTGCCAGCAGTTATTTCGGGGGGGCCGCGGAAGCTTTCTTT
D: TRBD1; V: TRBV7-2; J: TRBJ1-3; size: NA; CDR3: CASSLVGGLVTGDGNTIYF; DNA: TGTGCCAGCAGCTTAGTGGGCGGTCTAGTGACAGGGGATGGAAACACCATATATTTT
D: TRBD1; V: TRBV11-2; J: TRBJ2-7; size: NA; CDR3: CASTPGTGFYEQYF; DNA: TGTGCCAGCACCCCCGGGACAGGGTTTTACGAGCAGTACTTC
D: NA; V: TRBV7-2; J: TRBJ2-3; size: once; CDR3: CASSPQDGSGNFYTQYF; DNA: TGTGCCAGCAGCCCTCAAGACGGATCGGGGAATTTTTATACGCAGTATTTT
D: TRBD1; V: TRBV18; J: TRBJ1-2; size: NA; CDR3: CASSPDRNNYGYTF; DNA: TGTGCCAGCTCCCCGGACAGGAATAACTATGGCTACACCTTC
D: TRBD2; V: TRBV6-6; J: TRBJ2-1; size: NA; CDR3: CASSYSGTTHEQFF; DNA: TGTGCCAGCAGTTACTCGGGGACTACCCATGAGCAGTTCTTC
D: TRBD1; V: TRBV7-8; J: TRBJ1-1; size: NA; CDR3: CASSTDRFYTEAFF; DNA: TGTGCCAGCAGCACGGACAGGTTCTACACTGAAGCTTTCTTT
D: NA; V: TRBV5-6; J: TRBJ1-6; size: NA; CDR3: CASSGKGEPYNSPLHF; DNA: TGTGCCAGCAGCGGGAAGGGGGAGCCCTATAATTCACCCCTCCACTTT
D: NA; V: TRBV29-1; J: TRBJ2-3; size: NA; CDR3: CSAWTSTDTQYF; DNA: TGCAGCGCCTGGACTAGCACAGATACGCAGTATTTT
D: NA; V: TRBV30; J: TRBJ2-3; size: NA; CDR3: CAWKWGRGTDTQYF; DNA: TGTGCCTGGAAGTGGGGCCGTGGCACAGATACGCAGTATTTT
D: NA; V: TRBV25-1; J: TRBJ2-2; size: few; CDR3: CASIKGGSGELFF; DNA: TGTGCCAGTATTAAGGGCGGCTCCGGGGAGCTGTTTTTT
D: NA; V: TRBV19; J: TRBJ2-2; size: NA; CDR3: CASRHHGDGELFF; DNA: TGTGCCAGTAGACACCATGGAGACGGGGAGCTGTTTTTT
D: TRBD1; V: TRBV5-1; J: TRBJ1-2; size: NA; CDR3: CASKSTGGSGGYTF; DNA: TGCGCCAGCAAGTCTACAGGGGGATCGGGCGGCTACACCTTC
D: NA; V: TRBV5-1; J: TRBJ2-7; size: NA; CDR3: CASSLTTGAQPYEQYF; DNA: TGCGCCAGCAGCTTGACCACAGGTGCCCAACCCTACGAGCAGTACTTC
D: NA; V: TRBV5-1; J: TRBJ2-2; size: NA; CDR3: CASRPDSLVTTGELFF; DNA: TGCGCCAGCAGGCCGGACAGCTTGGTAACCACCGGGGAGCTGTTTTTT
D: NA; V: TRBV7-9; J: TRBJ1-2; size: NA; CDR3: CASSLWGGAENGYTF; DNA: TGTGCCAGCAGCTTATGGGGGGGCGCGGAGAATGGCTACACCTTC
D: NA; V: TRBV11-2; J: TRBJ1-2; size: NA; CDR3: CASSSSGPAGYTF; DNA: TGTGCCAGCAGCTCTTCAGGGCCCGCTGGCTACACCTTC
D: NA; V: TRBV9; J: TRBJ2-7; size: NA; CDR3: CASSAPGAGYEQYF; DNA: TGTGCCAGCAGCGCCCCGGGAGCTGGCTACGAGCAGTACTTC
D: NA; V: TRBV2; J: TRBJ1-2; size: few; CDR3: CASTRRNTNSGYTF; DNA: TGTGCCAGCACCCGACGAAACACGAATAGTGGCTACACCTTC
D: NA; V: TRBV19; J: TRBJ1-1; size: NA; CDR3: CASSHNTNTEAFF; DNA: TGTGCCAGTAGTCATAACACGAACACTGAAGCTTTCTTT
D: NA; V: TRBV27; J: TRBJ1-1; size: few; CDR3: CASSFEGETEAFF; DNA: TGTGCCAGCAGTTTCGAAGGGGAGACTGAAGCTTTCTTT
D: NA; V: TRBV30; J: TRBJ1-4; size: few; CDR3: CAWSVRASGEKLFF; DNA: TGTGCCTGGAGTGTAAGGGCGAGCGGTGAAAAACTGTTTTTT
D: NA; V: TRBV6-5; J: TRBJ2-6; size: NA; CDR3: CASSYGSSGANVLTF; DNA: TGTGCCAGCAGTTACGGCAGCTCTGGGGCCAACGTCCTGACTTTC
D: NA; V: TRBV7-6; J: TRBJ2-5; size: medium-sized; CDR3: CASSPGETQYF; DNA: TGTGCCAGCAGCCCAGGGGAGACCCAGTACTTC